These T cell receptor beta chains were read from a single sample in a study of blood T cell repertoires in COVID-19. Here immunoSEQ multiplex PCR was the method, and the copy in TCRdb shows in-frame clones only, minus some. The sample contains about 20,000 clones, around nine tenths of which appear only once. Sequencing input: peripheral blood. The receptors stem from a woman aged 55-70 years with active COVID-19. Each CDR3 is given with its conserved first and last residue. D genes are given only for firm matches. The size field is filled for only some rows; it gives once, few, many or a size class.

v_gene	d_gene	abundance	j_gene	CDR3nt	CDR3aa
TRBV10-3	NA	NA	TRBJ2-7	TGTGCCATCAAGGGGGGGCCTGGTGACGAGCAGTACTTC	CAIKGGPGDEQYF
TRBV5-1	TRBD1	NA	TRBJ1-1	TGCGCCAGCAGCTTGGACAGGGGGATGAACACTGAAGCTTTCTTT	CASSLDRGMNTEAFF
TRBV2	NA	few	TRBJ1-1	TGTGCCAGCACTAACTTAGAGAACACTGAAGCTTTCTTT	CASTNLENTEAFF
TRBV11-2	TRBD1	few	TRBJ1-1	TGTGCCAGCAGCCCTACCAGGGGGCAGGCTTTCTTT	CASSPTRGQAFF
TRBV3-1/TRBV3-2	TRBD2	NA	TRBJ2-5	TGTGCCAGCAGCCGGAAGAGGGGGCTAGCGGGGGTCGGGGAGACCCAGTACTTC	CASSRKRGLAGVGETQYF
TRBV29-1	NA	NA	TRBJ2-5	TGCAGCGTTGCGGGGGAGACCCAGTACTTC	CSVAGETQYF
TRBV11-2	TRBD1	NA	TRBJ2-7	TGTGCCAGCAGCTTAGGTCCCAGGGGGATCAACGAGCAGTACTTC	CASSLGPRGINEQYF
TRBV5-1	NA	NA	TRBJ1-4	TGCGCCAGCAGCAAACAGGGAGCTAATGAAAAACTGTTTTTT	CASSKQGANEKLFF
TRBV28	NA	NA	TRBJ2-2	TGTGCCAGCAGTTCTTCCCGGGTCGTCGGAACCGGGGAGCTGTTTTTT	CASSSSRVVGTGELFF
TRBV9	TRBD1	NA	TRBJ2-3	TGTGCCAGCAGCTACAAGACAGGGGAGCGCACAGATACGCAGTATTTT	CASSYKTGERTDTQYF
TRBV6-1	NA	NA	TRBJ1-1	TGTGCCAGCAGTGAAAGACAGATGAACACTGAAGCTTTCTTT	CASSERQMNTEAFF
TRBV20-1	NA	NA	TRBJ2-7	TGCAGTGTTCCGGGGTCCTACGAGCAGTACTTC	CSVPGSYEQYF
TRBV6-5	NA	NA	TRBJ2-5	TGTGCCAGCACCCTGGGGCTACAAGAGACCCAGTACTTC	CASTLGLQETQYF
TRBV9	TRBD2	NA	TRBJ2-7	TGTGCCAGCAGCGTAGAAGCGACTAGCGGGGTTTCCTCCTACGAGCAGTACTTC	CASSVEATSGVSSYEQYF
TRBV29-1	NA	NA	TRBJ1-4	TGCAGCGTTGAAAAGGCAGGGGTTGGTGAAAAACTGTTTTTT	CSVEKAGVGEKLFF
TRBV5-8	TRBD1	NA	TRBJ2-3	TGTGCCAGCAGCTCATACACCGGCGGGACAGGGCTCACAGATACGCAGTATTTT	CASSSYTGGTGLTDTQYF
TRBV27	TRBD1	NA	TRBJ2-3	TGTGCCAGTTGGAAGGCAGGGGGAGCAGATACGCAGTATTTT	CASWKAGGADTQYF
TRBV19	NA	NA	TRBJ1-2	TGTGCCAGTAGTATAGTTTGGGACACTCTCTATGGCTACACCTTC	CASSIVWDTLYGYTF
TRBV5-1	NA	NA	TRBJ2-7	TGCGCCAGCAGCTTGTTGGCAGGGCCGCCCTACGAGCAGTACTTC	CASSLLAGPPYEQYF
TRBV5-1	NA	NA	TRBJ2-1	TGCGCCAGCAGCTTGGCGGGGGTAGAGAAGCAGTTCTTC	CASSLAGVEKQFF
TRBV7-3	TRBD2	NA	TRBJ2-2	TGTGCCAGCAGCTTCGGGACTAGCGGGGCCTTAGGCGGGGAGCTGTTTTTT	CASSFGTSGALGGELFF
TRBV13	NA	NA	TRBJ2-5	TGTGCCAGCAGGCGTGGGCGTCTCCAAGAGACCCAGTACTTC	CASRRGRLQETQYF
TRBV29-1	NA	NA	TRBJ1-4	TGCAGCTCCGAGACAGGAGGAAAACTGTTTTTT	CSSETGGKLFF
TRBV27	NA	NA	TRBJ1-2	TGTGCCAGCAGTTTCCTGGGGGCCGGGACGGACTATGGCTACACCTTC	CASSFLGAGTDYGYTF
TRBV27	TRBD1	NA	TRBJ2-7	TGTGCCAGCAGAATACAGGGGGCGAACTACGAGCAGTACTTC	CASRIQGANYEQYF
TRBV18	NA	NA	TRBJ2-7	TGTGCCAGCTCACTACAGGTGGATTTCTACGAGCAGTACTTC	CASSLQVDFYEQYF
TRBV7-8	NA	NA	TRBJ1-5	TGTGCCAGCAGCTTGCCCGGGACTGGCTTCAATCAGCCCCAGCATTTT	CASSLPGTGFNQPQHF
TRBV2	TRBD2	NA	TRBJ2-1	TGTGCCAGCAGTGAAACGGGGGGGCGGGATGAGCAGTTCTTC	CASSETGGRDEQFF
TRBV27	NA	NA	TRBJ2-7	TGTGCCAGCAGTCCCTATCACGAGGGCTACGAGCAGTACTTC	CASSPYHEGYEQYF
TRBV2	NA	NA	TRBJ1-3	TGTGCCAGCAGTGTAGGAGGGCGCAGAAACACCATATATTTT	CASSVGGRRNTIYF
TRBV6-1	NA	NA	TRBJ1-1	TGTGCCAGCAGTGACAGAGGCAGGAACACTGAAGCTTTCTTT	CASSDRGRNTEAFF
TRBV24-1	NA	NA	TRBJ2-2	TGTGCCACCAGTGATTTTGGGCAGCCGAGGAACACCGGGGAGCTGTTTTTT	CATSDFGQPRNTGELFF
TRBV25-1	NA	NA	TRBJ1-2	TGTGCCAGCAGTTTCCTCGGGAGCGGCTACACCTTC	CASSFLGSGYTF
TRBV6-1	NA	once	TRBJ1-3	TGTGCCAGCAGTGTATTACCAAAGGGGAAACTCTCTGGAAACACCATATATTTT	CASSVLPKGKLSGNTIYF
TRBV27	NA	NA	TRBJ2-7	TGTGCCAGCAGTGTTCGGGGCTCCTACGAGCAGTACTTC	CASSVRGSYEQYF
TRBV5-6	NA	NA	TRBJ2-3	TGTGCCAGCAGCCCGGAGCGTAGGAGCACAGATACGCAGTATTTT	CASSPERRSTDTQYF
TRBV10-2	NA	NA	TRBJ1-6	TGCGCCAGCAGTGACGGGAGGGGTAATTCACCCCTCCACTTT	CASSDGRGNSPLHF
TRBV5-1	NA	NA	TRBJ2-1	TGCGCCAGCAGCTTGTTAGCATCAGAGGCCAATGAGCAGTTCTTC	CASSLLASEANEQFF
TRBV6-1	NA	NA	TRBJ1-2	TGTGCCAGCAGTGACACGGCCGACTCGCATGGCTACACCTTC	CASSDTADSHGYTF
TRBV6-5	TRBD1	NA	TRBJ2-1	TGTGCCAGCAGTCCGGGACAGCTAATATACAATGAGCAGTTCTTC	CASSPGQLIYNEQFF
TRBV7-8	TRBD1	NA	TRBJ1-4	TGTGCCAGCAGCTTTTCACACGGGACAGGGAATGAAAAACTGTTTTTT	CASSFSHGTGNEKLFF
TRBV6-5	TRBD1	NA	TRBJ2-1	TGTGCCAGCAGTTACCGAAGACAGGGGGCCAGTGAGCAGTTCTTC	CASSYRRQGASEQFF
TRBV11-2	NA	NA	TRBJ1-2	TGTGCCAGCAGCTTAGGCGGCGGTAACTATGGCTACACCTTC	CASSLGGGNYGYTF